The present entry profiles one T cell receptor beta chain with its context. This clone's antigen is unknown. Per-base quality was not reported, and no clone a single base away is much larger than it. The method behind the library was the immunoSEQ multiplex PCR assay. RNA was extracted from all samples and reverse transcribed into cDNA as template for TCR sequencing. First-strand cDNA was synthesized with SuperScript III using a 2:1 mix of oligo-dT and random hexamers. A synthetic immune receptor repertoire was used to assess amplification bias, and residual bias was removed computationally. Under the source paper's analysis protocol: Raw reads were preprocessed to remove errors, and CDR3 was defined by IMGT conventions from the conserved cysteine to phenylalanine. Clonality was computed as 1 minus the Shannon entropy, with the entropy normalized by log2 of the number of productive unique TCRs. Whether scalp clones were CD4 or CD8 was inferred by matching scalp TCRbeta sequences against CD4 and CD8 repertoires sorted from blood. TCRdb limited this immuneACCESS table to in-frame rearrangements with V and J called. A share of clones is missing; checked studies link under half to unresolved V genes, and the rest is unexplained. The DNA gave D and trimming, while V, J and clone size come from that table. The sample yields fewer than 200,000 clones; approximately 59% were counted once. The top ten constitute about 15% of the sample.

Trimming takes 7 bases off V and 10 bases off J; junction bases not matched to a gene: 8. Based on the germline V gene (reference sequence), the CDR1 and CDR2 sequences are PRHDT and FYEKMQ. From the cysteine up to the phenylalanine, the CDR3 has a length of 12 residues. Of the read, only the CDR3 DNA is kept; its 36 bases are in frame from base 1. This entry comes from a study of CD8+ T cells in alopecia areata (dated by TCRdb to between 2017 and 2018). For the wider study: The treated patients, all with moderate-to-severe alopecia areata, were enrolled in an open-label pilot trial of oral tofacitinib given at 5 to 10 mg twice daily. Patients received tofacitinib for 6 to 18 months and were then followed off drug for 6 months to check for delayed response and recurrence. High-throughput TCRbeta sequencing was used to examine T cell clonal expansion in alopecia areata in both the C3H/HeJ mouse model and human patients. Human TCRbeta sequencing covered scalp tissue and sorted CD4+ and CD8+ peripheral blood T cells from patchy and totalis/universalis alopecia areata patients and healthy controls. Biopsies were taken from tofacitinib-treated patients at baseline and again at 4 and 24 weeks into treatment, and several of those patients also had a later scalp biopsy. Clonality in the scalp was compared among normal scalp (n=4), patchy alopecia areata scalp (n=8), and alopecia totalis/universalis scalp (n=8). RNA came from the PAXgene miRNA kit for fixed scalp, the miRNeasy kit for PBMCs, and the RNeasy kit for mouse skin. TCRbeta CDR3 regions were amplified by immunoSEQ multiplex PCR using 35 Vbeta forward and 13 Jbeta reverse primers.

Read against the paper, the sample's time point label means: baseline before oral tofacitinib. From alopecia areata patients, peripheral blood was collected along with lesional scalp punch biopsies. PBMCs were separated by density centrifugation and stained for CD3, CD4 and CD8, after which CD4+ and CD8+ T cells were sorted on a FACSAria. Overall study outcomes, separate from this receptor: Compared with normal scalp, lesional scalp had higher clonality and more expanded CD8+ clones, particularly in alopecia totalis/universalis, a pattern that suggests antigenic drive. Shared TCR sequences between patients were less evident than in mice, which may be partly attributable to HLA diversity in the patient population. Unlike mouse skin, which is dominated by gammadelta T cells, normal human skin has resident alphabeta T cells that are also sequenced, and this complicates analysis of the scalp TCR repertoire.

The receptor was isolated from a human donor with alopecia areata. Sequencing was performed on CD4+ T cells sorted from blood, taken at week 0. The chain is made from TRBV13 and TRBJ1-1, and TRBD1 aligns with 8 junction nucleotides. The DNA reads TGTGCCAGCATCAACCGGACAGGGAGAGCTTTCTTT. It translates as CASINRTGRAFF.